The present T cell receptor (beta chain) was sequenced within a study of cytomegalovirus exposure and HLA in healthy donors (dated by TCRdb to 2015 to 2018). With respect to the entire study: An earlier analysis of roughly 610 of the donors reported about 280 Gb of sequence data and 95 million to 120 million unique TCR beta sequences obtained from some 170 million T cells. About 280 gigabases of sequencing data and around 88 million unique TCR sequences made up an early release that covered fewer than 650 HLA-typed donors. The genetic ancestry cluster associated with self-reported Caucasian donors included about 84% of the 398 genotyped donors. The study was designed to test whether signatures of past pathogen exposure could be identified by cataloging public T cell receptors. Using immunosequencing, the study profiled T cell repertoires from roughly 650 subjects and related those repertoires to cytomegalovirus serostatus. In addition to the first cohort of 666 subjects, a separate validation cohort of around 110 different subjects was used. To predict cytomegalovirus infection status, the study brought together high-throughput TCR immunosequencing, statistical association of individual TCRs with disease status, and machine learning. To study patterns of TCR occurrence, a later analysis re-analyzed previously published TCR beta repertoires from 600 to 750 donors and added high-resolution HLA genotyping. Rather than drawing on any new phenotypic data, the later analysis identified candidate immune exposures from TCR beta sequences and the way those sequences occurred across donors. An earlier analysis of fewer than 700 of the donors applied high-throughput TCR beta sequencing to assess whether each TCR beta V gene segment acted as functional or pseudogenic. Alongside the repertoire data, information on donor age, sex, ethnicity and CMV serostatus was compiled. A later genetic analysis used genome-wide SNP genotypes for about three fifths of the 666 donors, treating that subset as a discovery cohort. Every repertoire in the discovery cohort had been generated on one and the same sequencing platform. Both class I and class II loci were covered by HLA typing, at four-digit resolution. The number of typed donors differed by locus: about 620-640 for A, B, C, DRB1 and DQB1; some 500 for DQA1; approximately 600 for DPA1; and approximately 450 for DPB1. Four to six DR-DQ haplotypes were handled as single units for association and clustering, since linkage in the cohort was strong. Across approximately 400 genotyped donors of the cohort, an average of about 200,000 unique TCR beta nucleotide sequences per donor were sequenced, and 15% to 20% of those sequences were non-productive.

Comment on this clone: The specificity of this receptor is unknown.

Overall study outcomes, separate from this receptor: The study listed 164 TCR beta chains as associated with cytomegalovirus. The only immune exposure information available for the cohort was CMV serostatus. While some public TCRs were present in many individuals, most TCR sequences turned up only very rarely across donors. When HLA alleles, especially DR and DQ, strongly co-occurred, attributing TCR associations to individual alleles was difficult. Because HLA typing was unavailable for some donors at each locus, only the typed subset was used in association tests. Cytomegalovirus status was reported to be diagnosed by the classifier with high specificity and sensitivity in both the original and validation cohorts. Correlated functional status among segregating V segments might be attributable to linkage disequilibrium, but an unknown experimental factor could not be ruled out. Some IMGT-functional V segments, including TRBV6-2 and TRBV6-3, could not be told apart with the 87-base-pair reads, so those segments were excluded. In this cohort, only TCR beta chains were sequenced, and detectable features were limited by the absence of alpha or paired-chain data. In a later analysis, HLA-associated TCR beta chains showed more clonal expansion and lower generation probabilities than non-associated chains that were equally common. Presence/absence analyses assumed roughly uniform sequencing depth across donors, an assumption that may not hold. A later analysis found that most CMV-associated TCR beta chains appeared HLA-restricted, with HLA associations seemingly driven largely by CMV exposure. In a later analysis, several top co-occurrence clusters were reported to appear linked to parvovirus B19, influenza, CMV and Epstein-Barr virus. Three of the identified cytomegalovirus-associated TCR beta chains were confirmed in vitro to be specific for cytomegalovirus antigens. It was suggested by the authors that the approach could potentially be generalized to other disease states and immunological phenotypes. A later analysis found that TCR association rates varied across HLA loci, with DRB1 alleles showing the most associated TCRs and HLA-C alleles the fewest. The earlier analysis of some 560 of the donors excluded about 16 rarely observed V segments, including chromosome 9 orphons, because counts were too low. In a later analysis, 16,951 TCR beta sequences were associated with specific HLA alleles at a false discovery rate of 0.05. A cluster of highly shared sequence variants was judged likely to be a technical artifact of the sequencing pipeline. A further reported finding was that TCR beta sequences accurately predicted the HLA-A and HLA-B alleles for most subjects in the first cohort. Compared with the roughly 670-donor mean, donors in an Asian-associated ancestry cluster had fewer N-insertions in productive TCRs, according to a later genetic analysis. Broadly in line with IMGT annotations, most TCR beta V segments showed up in productive rearrangements about 90% or about 30% of the time in an earlier analysis of several hundred of the donors. V-gene and J-gene trimming of TCR beta chains was associated with a missense DCLRE1C variant in a later genetic analysis, and the association was replicated in an independent cohort.

Library preparation employed the immunoSEQ multiplex PCR assay. The multiplex PCR relied on a mix of 60 forward primers for TCR Vbeta segments and 13 reverse primers for TCR Jbeta segments. The CDR3 region of rearranged TCR beta genes was amplified from genomic DNA by a multiplex PCR assay. The Illumina HiSeq System was used to sequence the amplified TCR beta libraries as 87-base-pair reads. The authors processed their data as follows. A later analysis tallied 75 million to 95 million unique TCR beta chains across the 666 repertoires, and some 10 million of those chains were shared by two or more donors. Raw reads were error-corrected and collapsed into unique sequences with a nearest-neighbor algorithm that merged closely related sequences to remove PCR and sequencing errors. Alignment of CDR3 sequences to IMGT reference sequences was used to assign V, D and J gene segments. Each retained sequence needed at least a six-nucleotide match to both a V gene segment and a J gene segment. Rearrangements were classified as productive when the CDR3 lacked stop codons and remained in frame with V and J, and all other rearrangements were classified as non-productive. Following IMGT convention, CDR3 was defined as the stretch from the second conserved V-encoded cysteine up to the conserved J-encoded phenylalanine. The earlier analysis of around 640 of the donors excluded sequences that lacked an unambiguous match to a single V gene segment. An earlier analysis of fewer than 750 of the donors called V segments functional above 56.7% productive rearrangements and segregating when the between-donor standard deviation exceeded 5%. A statistical classification framework was built for diagnosing cytomegalovirus status from the catalog of TCR beta chain sequences. In a later analysis, V and J genes were assigned by comparing TCR nucleotide sequences against IMGT/GENE-DB human TR gene sequences. In a later analysis, CDR3 sequences and most-parsimonious VDJ recombination scenarios were assigned using the TCRdist pipeline. In a later analysis, each TCR beta chain was defined by its CDR3 amino acid sequence together with its V-gene family, and reads lacking a unique V-gene family were excluded. To address suspected cross-contamination and a sequencing artifact, a later analysis removed some 620 highly shared, low-generation-probability nucleotide sequences. In a later analysis, a clonal expansion index for each public chain was calculated from normalized within-repertoire ranks of inferred template counts. In a later analysis, generation probabilities were computed using a VDJ recombination model fitted to out-of-frame rearrangements, and the results were checked against IGoR. In a later analysis, hypergeometric tests were used to score TCR-TCR, TCR-HLA and TCR-CMV co-occurrence, with a repertoire-size bias correction applied to TCR pairs. A later analysis estimated false discovery rates by permuting HLA or CMV assignments 20 times. A later analysis grouped co-occurring TCRs with DBSCAN, adding TCRdist sequence similarity when clustering within HLA-allele-positive subsets. Co-occurrence clustering excluded repertoires with fewer than 30,000 or more than 120,000 public chains, plus five with anomalous nucleotide sharing. TCRdb provides this immuneACCESS table in a form limited to in-frame rearrangements. Some clones are lacking; in checked studies, under half of them reflect an unresolved V gene, and why the rest are absent is not known. V, J and clone size derive from that table, while D and trimming were established from the DNA sequence. The sample's table lists a count of some 140,000 clones. The top ten clonotypes cover 2% of the sample.

The cohort consisted of approximately 690 healthy bone marrow donors. Cohort members were all nominally healthy when sampled, although unrecorded immune exposures were likely present. The donor tested CMV seronegative, placing the donor among the 300 to 400 seronegative members of the cohort. Every donor gave a peripheral blood sample, and the peripheral blood mononuclear cells from that sample were used for TCR beta sequencing. The Qiagen DNeasy Blood Extraction Kit was used to extract genomic DNA from the blood cell samples. The germline V end is reduced by 6 bases and the J end by 3 bases; junction bases left unmatched: 7. CDR3 length: 15 amino acids, cysteine to phenylalanine. Left in the record is the CDR3 DNA by itself, 45 bases read in frame from the first base. The germline V gene specifies MNHEY as CDR1 and SVGAGI as CDR2.

Recombination connected TRBV6-5 to TRBJ2-7, with 11 bases aligning to TRBD2. The TCR comes from a woman aged 60 to 75 in good health and CMV-seronegative. Sequencing was done on a sample of PBMCs. The DNA sequence follows: TGTGCCAGCAGCCTTACTAGCGGGAGAAACTACGAGCAGTACTTC. It translates to CASSLTSGRNYEQYF.